These 16 T cell receptor beta chains were sequenced from one sample in a study of cytomegalovirus exposure and HLA in healthy donors. Vbeta (60) and Jbeta (13) primers were used in the PCR. The method was immunoSEQ multiplex PCR; TCRdb's version includes in-frame clones alone and lacks a portion of them. The sample has 95,000 to 150,000 clones, around two thirds seen once. What was sequenced was PBMCs. The receptors were gathered from a woman aged 40 to 55 in good health and CMV-seropositive.

This clone showed up just a few times. The V and J genes are TRBV27 and TRBJ1-2, with 10 nucleotides matching TRBD1. From germline, CDR1 is MNHEY and CDR2 SMNVEV (reference sequence). The trim removed 4 bases at V and 4 bases at J, leaving 0 bases unmatched. This CDR3 is built from 13 residues. The CDR3 is CASSWTGGYGYTF. Written as DNA, the CDR3 is TGTGCCAGCAGTTGGACAGGGGGCTATGGCTACACCTTC.

V is TRBV6-5 and J is TRBJ2-7, with a possible D match to TRBD2 (6 bases). The CDR3 is 12 amino acids. Germline V gives CDR1 MNHEY, CDR2 SVGAGI. The germline V and J ends were trimmed by 0 bases and 6 bases, with 6 bases remaining between them. The CDR3 DNA follows: TGTGCCAGCAGTTACTCGGGGGGCGAGCAGTACTTC. Translated: CASSYSGGEQYF.

Points on this clone: At the DNA level, this CDR3 is encoded by other sequences in the same sample as well. This sequence joins TRBV27 and TRBJ2-1, with TRBD2 identical over 8 bases. V lost 7 bases and J lost 7; bases outside the gene matches: 0. CDR3 size: 11 residues. Germline V gives CDR1 MNHEY, CDR2 SMNVEV (reference sequence). CDR3 amino acids: CASTSGNEQFF. In DNA form, the CDR3 reads TGTGCCAGCACTAGCGGGAATGAGCAGTTCTTC.

The sample holds a few counts of this clone. The V and J genes are TRBV2 and TRBJ2-2; 8 nucleotides match TRBD2. The CDR3 covers 13 residues. V gave up 6 bases and J gave up 4 bases; unmatched junction bases: 1. Germline assignment: CDR1 SNHLY and CDR2 FYNNEI. The CDR3 loop reads CASSLAGTGELFF. CDR3 sequence (DNA): TGTGCCAGCAGCCTAGCGGGCACCGGGGAGCTGTTTTTT. The full variable domain, rest sourced from reference TRBV2 and TRBJ2-2, is EPEVTQTPSHQVTQMGQEVILRCVPISNHLYFYWYRQILGQKVEFLVSFYNNEISEKSEIFDDQFSVERPDGSNFTLKIRSTKLEDSAMYFCASSLAGTGELFFGEGSRLTVL.

The chain couples TRBV6-1 to TRBJ1-2; the D gene is possibly TRBD1 (6 bases). The V gene lost 1 base and the J gene lost 4 bases, with 13 bases spanning the gap. Germline CDR1 and CDR2: MNHNS and SASEGT. The length of the CDR3 is 15 residues. The CDR3 loop reads CASSEGLGTIYGYTF. The CDR3 nucleotides read TGTGCCAGCAGTGAAGGGCTCGGGACAATCTATGGCTACACCTTC.

The V call is TRBV5-1, the J call TRBJ2-7, with TRBD2 matching over 8 bases. Germline V gives CDR1 SGHRS, CDR2 YFSETQ. This CDR3 contains 15 residues. The ends lost 3 bases at V and 5 bases at J; junction bases unmatched: 10. For the CDR3, the DNA is TGCGCCAGCAGCTACAGCCCTCTAGCGGGTAACGAGCAGTACTTC. The encoded protein is CASSYSPLAGNEQYF.

The chain links TRBV5-1 to TRBJ2-7; 8 bases are shared with TRBD2. V dropped 4 bases and J dropped 2; count of bases not matched to a gene: 11. The CDR3 is 16 amino acids. Germline assignment: CDR1 SGHRS and CDR2 YFSETQ. CDR3 protein: CASSTGLSGGPYEQYF. As DNA, the CDR3 is TGCGCCAGCAGCACCGGACTAAGCGGGGGCCCCTACGAGCAGTACTTC.

J is TRBJ1-1 and V is TRBV5-1; 7 positions match TRBD1. The CDR3 runs to 15 residues. Germline V gives CDR1 SGHRS, CDR2 YFSETQ. J gave up 1 base and V 0 bases, and 3 bases lay outside the gene matches. The CDR3 loop is CASSLGAGGNTEAFF. In nucleotides, the CDR3 is TGCGCCAGCAGCTTGGGGGCAGGGGGGAACACTGAAGCTTTCTTT.

The CDR3, as DNA: TGTGCCAGCAGGCCGGGACAGGGACCGAACACTGAAGCTTTCTTT. Translating it yields CASRPGQGPNTEAFF. The J gene is TRBJ1-1, the V gene TRBV27, with 9 bases matching TRBD1. The CDR3 covers 15 residues. V lost 6 bases, J lost 1 base, and 6 bases stayed unmatched. Germline V CDR1 and CDR2: MNHEY, SMNVEV (reference sequence).

This chain connects TRBV27 to TRBJ1-6, with 7 bases matching TRBD1. Germline trimming cut 7 bases from V and 10 bases from J; bases unmatched to any gene: 7. From germline, CDR1 is MNHEY and CDR2 SMNVEV (reference sequence). CDR3 length: 13 amino acids. CDR3 loop: CASKTGVRSPLHF. Here the CDR3 DNA reads TGTGCCAGCAAAACAGGGGTTCGGTCACCCCTCCACTTT.

The V call is TRBV27, the J call TRBJ2-7; 7 positions match TRBD1. Unmatched junction bases numbered 2, after V lost 5 bases and J lost 1 base. The CDR3 is made up of 13 amino acids. The germline V gene has CDR1 MNHEY and CDR2 SMNVEV (reference sequence). CDR3 DNA sequence: TGTGCCAGCAGTGGGACAGCTTCCTACGAGCAGTACTTC. Translating gives CASSGTASYEQYF.

This rearrangement joins TRBV6-5 to TRBJ1-1; TRBD1 agrees at 7 bases. This CDR3 region has 14 residues. CDR1 is MNHEY and CDR2 is SVGAGI in the germline V gene. V trimming: 2 bases; J trimming: 5 bases; junction bases outside the gene matches: 5. CDR3 sequence reads: CASSYEGAETEAFF. The CDR3 DNA sequence: TGTGCCAGCAGTTACGAGGGGGCGGAAACTGAAGCTTTCTTT.

The chain carries TRBV7-9 and TRBJ1-4, with 9 bases identical to TRBD1. There are 17 residues in the CDR3. From germline, CDR1 is SEHNR and CDR2 FQNEAQ (reference sequence). Losses at the gene ends were 3 bases for V and 5 bases for J; bases not matched to a gene: 10. The CDR3 spells CASSLDRGGPSNEKLFF. CDR3 DNA sequence: TGTGCCAGCAGCTTGGACAGGGGAGGGCCAAGCAATGAAAAACTGTTTTTT.

This chain connects TRBV29-1 to TRBJ1-1; perhaps TRBD1 as D (6 bases). CDR3 length: 12 amino acids. Germline CDR1 and CDR2: SQVTM and ANQGSEA. V was cut by 7 bases and J by 3 bases, with 12 bases left in between. The CDR3 region has the DNA TGCAGCGGGATGACAGGTTACACTGAAGCTTTCTTT. Translated: CSGMTGYTEAFF.

This clone came up a few times. V usage is TRBV5-1 and J usage is TRBJ2-1, with D perhaps TRBD2 (5 bases). The V and J ends lost 4 bases and 8 bases respectively, with 16 bases between them. The CDR3 is 14 amino acids. Looked up from germline, CDR1 is SGHRS and CDR2 is YFSETQ. The CDR3 DNA sequence: TGCGCCAGCAGCGATACCGGAGGTACCCATGAGCAGTTCTTC. Its protein product is CASSDTGGTHEQFF.

The J gene is TRBJ1-4, the V gene TRBV10-3; D might be TRBD1 (5 bases). Germline-derived CDR1 and CDR2 are ENHRY and SYGVKD. CDR3 length equals 16 residues. The ends were cut back, 0 bases at V and 7 bases at J, with 15 bases in the middle. CDR3 nucleotides: TGTGCCATCAGTGAGTCCTCGGCAGGGTGTAGTGAAAAACTGTTTTTT. The encoded protein is CAISESSAGCSEKLFF.